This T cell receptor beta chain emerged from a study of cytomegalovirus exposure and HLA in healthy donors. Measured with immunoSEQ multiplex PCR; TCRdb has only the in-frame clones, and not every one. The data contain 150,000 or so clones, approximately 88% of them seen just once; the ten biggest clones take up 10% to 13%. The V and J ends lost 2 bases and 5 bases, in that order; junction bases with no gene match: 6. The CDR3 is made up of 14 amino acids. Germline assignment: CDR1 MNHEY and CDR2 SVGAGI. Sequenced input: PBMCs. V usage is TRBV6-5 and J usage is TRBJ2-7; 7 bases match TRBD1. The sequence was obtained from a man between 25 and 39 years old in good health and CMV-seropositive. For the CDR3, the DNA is TGTGCCAGCAGTTACGCAGACAGGGACCACGAGCAGTACTTC. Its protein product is CASSYADRDHEQYF.